A selection of T cell receptor beta chains follows, all from one sample in a study of CD8 T cells in ankylosing spondylitis. TCRdb used MiXCR to reprocess the 5' RACE reads, holding one entry per CDR3 protein. This sample has 220,000 or so distinct CDR3 sequences, with about 18% found just once. The sample consisted of blood, either unsorted or a sorted T cell fraction (not recorded which). These receptors came from a male donor with ankylosing spondylitis. Each CDR3 is given with its conserved first and last residue. D genes are given only for firm matches. A row's size may be missing; if present it is once, few, many or a size class.

d_call j_call v_call clone_size cdr3_nt cdr3_aa
TRBD1 TRBJ1-1 TRBV9 many TGTGCCATCCGGACAGGAGGGAACACTGAAGCTTTCTTT CAIRTGGNTEAFF
TRBD2 TRBJ2-3 TRBV7-9 few TGTGCCAGCCGGGGAACTAGCGGGAGCACAGATACGCAGTATTTT CASRGTSGSTDTQYF
. TRBJ1-4 TRBV7-8 . TGTGCCAGCAGCCAATTGGAGAGGGATGAAAAACTGTTTTTT CASSQLERDEKLFF
. TRBJ1-2 TRBV30 . TGTGCCTGGGCGGCCTCTGGAGGCTACACCTTC CAWAASGGYTF
TRBD1 TRBJ2-7 TRBV7-9 few TGTGCCAGCAGCTTAGGGACAGGGGAGGCCCCTGACGAGCAGTACTTC CASSLGTGEAPDEQYF
. TRBJ1-3 TRBV29-1 . TGCAGCGTTGAAGACGGACGTAGCTCTGGAAACACCATATATTTT CSVEDGRSSGNTIYF
TRBD1 TRBJ1-2 TRBV12-3/TRBV12-4 few TGTGCCAGCAGTTCATGGACAGGGGGTTATGGCTACACCTTC CASSSWTGGYGYTF
. TRBJ2-7 TRBV4-2 few TGTGCCAGCAGCCAATCCCCATTAGGGGACGAGCAGTACTTC CASSQSPLGDEQYF
. TRBJ2-1 TRBV19 few TGTGCCAGTAGTATCGAACCTATGGATACAAATGAGCAGTTCTTC CASSIEPMDTNEQFF
TRBD2 TRBJ2-1 TRBV5-1 few TGCGCCAGCAGCGGGACTAGCGGGGGGGGTGTCGTAAATGAGCAGTTCTTC CASSGTSGGGVVNEQFF
TRBD2 TRBJ2-7 TRBV12-5 few TGTGCTAGTGGTTTGGTATCCTGGGGGGGACTTACCTCCTACGAGCAGTACTTC CASGLVSWGGLTSYEQYF
. TRBJ2-7 TRBV10-3 many TGTGCCATCAGTGAATACTTGGCAGGGACCTACGAGCAGTACTTC CAISEYLAGTYEQYF
. TRBJ1-2 TRBV20-1 . TGCAGTGCTCTTAGGATCGGGGGGGTCTTTGACTATGGCTACACCTTC CSALRIGGVFDYGYTF
TRBD2 TRBJ2-3 TRBV2 . TGTGCCAGCACTCGAACGGGGGGGAACACAGATACGCAGTATTTT CASTRTGGNTDTQYF
. TRBJ1-4 TRBV7-8 . TGTGCCAGCAGCTTAGCCCCCCCGGGGGCCCTTGAGGAAAAACTGTTTTTT CASSLAPPGALEEKLFF
. TRBJ2-3 TRBV27 . TGTGCCAGCAGTCAGGGTGGGCAAGATACGCAGTATTTT CASSQGGQDTQYF
. TRBJ2-1 TRBV15 . TGTGCCACCAGCAGAGTGGAGTACAATGAGCAGTTCTTC CATSRVEYNEQFF
. TRBJ1-1 TRBV24-1 many TGTGCCACCAGTGATTTTCTTTTTCGCTGGACCGACACTGAAGCTTTCTTT CATSDFLFRWTDTEAFF
TRBD2 TRBJ2-2 TRBV6-5 . TGTGCCAGCAGTTACTCTACTAGCGGGCAGCTGTTTTTT CASSYSTSGQLFF
. TRBJ2-1 TRBV11-2 . TGTGCCAGCAGCTTAGCCCTAGACTACAATGAGCAGTTCTTC CASSLALDYNEQFF